This is a list of T cell receptor beta chains from one sample in a study of blood T cell repertoires in COVID-19. Some clones are missing from TCRdb's copy, which holds only in-frame ones; the method was immunoSEQ multiplex PCR. The repertoire holds just under 350,000 clones, with around nine tenths as singletons. Sequencing used peripheral blood. Every receptor here comes from a woman younger than 30 who had recovered from COVID-19. Both conserved end residues are part of each CDR3. Fields, in order: V gene, J gene, clone size, D gene, CDR3 DNA, CDR3 protein. The D gene is left open where the match is weak. Only some rows state a clone size, as once, few, many or a class for expanded clones.

v_call: TRBV7-2
j_call: TRBJ1-5
clone_size: once
d_call: -
cdr3_nt: TGTGCCAGCAGCAGGCGCCGGGACAATCAGCCCCAGCATTTT
cdr3_aa: CASSRRRDNQPQHF

v_call: TRBV4-2
j_call: TRBJ2-1
clone_size: -
d_call: -
cdr3_nt: TGTGCCAGCAGCCCTGCCGGGCGGGACAATGAGCAGTTCTTC
cdr3_aa: CASSPAGRDNEQFF

v_call: TRBV6-1
j_call: TRBJ1-5
clone_size: -
d_call: -
cdr3_nt: TGTGCCAGCAGTGTTCGGACAGCCATAGTAAATCAGCCCCAGCATTTT
cdr3_aa: CASSVRTAIVNQPQHF

v_call: TRBV6-1
j_call: TRBJ2-2
clone_size: once
d_call: TRBD2
cdr3_nt: TGTGCCAGCAGTGAACCCCTTAGCGGGAGAGTAAACACCGGGGAGCTGTTTTTT
cdr3_aa: CASSEPLSGRVNTGELFF

v_call: TRBV6-2/TRBV6-3
j_call: TRBJ2-1
clone_size: -
d_call: -
cdr3_nt: TGTGCCAGCAGTTTGCGGGAACGGTACAATGAGCAGTTCTTC
cdr3_aa: CASSLRERYNEQFF

v_call: TRBV7-8
j_call: TRBJ1-4
clone_size: few
d_call: TRBD1
cdr3_nt: TGTGCCAGCAGCTTAGACCCGGGACAGGGAGAAAAACTGTTTTTT
cdr3_aa: CASSLDPGQGEKLFF

v_call: TRBV27
j_call: TRBJ2-3
clone_size: -
d_call: -
cdr3_nt: TGTGCCAGCAGTTTATCGACAACCCCTTCTAGCACAGATACGCAGTATTTT
cdr3_aa: CASSLSTTPSSTDTQYF

v_call: TRBV4-3
j_call: TRBJ2-1
clone_size: -
d_call: TRBD1
cdr3_nt: TGCGCCAGCAGCAAACGACAGGGAAGCTCCTACAATGAGCAGTTCTTC
cdr3_aa: CASSKRQGSSYNEQFF

v_call: TRBV6-2/TRBV6-3
j_call: TRBJ1-2
clone_size: once
d_call: TRBD1
cdr3_nt: TGTGCCAGCAGTGGACAGGGTATCTCCTTC
cdr3_aa: CASSGQGISF

v_call: TRBV6-4
j_call: TRBJ2-1
clone_size: -
d_call: TRBD2
cdr3_nt: TGTGCCAGCAGGAGGGGTTTCCGACTAGCGGGAAAAAATGAGCAGTTCTTC
cdr3_aa: CASRRGFRLAGKNEQFF

v_call: TRBV6-5
j_call: TRBJ2-1
clone_size: -
d_call: -
cdr3_nt: TGTGCCAGCGGCCGAGCGGGCATGTCCTACAATGAGCAGTTCTTC
cdr3_aa: CASGRAGMSYNEQFF

v_call: TRBV11-3
j_call: TRBJ1-2
clone_size: -
d_call: -
cdr3_nt: TGTGCCAGCAGCTTCGGCCAGGGGAATGGCTACACCTTC
cdr3_aa: CASSFGQGNGYTF

v_call: TRBV11-3
j_call: TRBJ2-1
clone_size: -
d_call: -
cdr3_nt: TGTGCCAGCAGCGCGTTGCTAGGAACGCGGTTCTTC
cdr3_aa: CASSALLGTRFF